Each of the 32 T cell receptor beta chains below was sequenced from the same sample in a study of radiotherapy plus CTLA-4 blockade in lung cancer. The assay was immunoSEQ multiplex PCR, and TCRdb's table has in-frame clones only and misses some. The sample includes about 120,000 clones, about 90% of them seen just once. Specimen: peripheral blood, collected from a patient treated with radiotherapy plus ipilimumab. The receptors stem from a human donor with non-small cell lung cancer that progressed on radiotherapy plus ipilimumab.

The V gene is TRBV7-9, the J gene TRBJ2-1; D is unresolved. Germline CDR1 is SEHNR and CDR2 is FQNEAQ (reference sequence). The CDR3 contains 14 residues. Trimming pared 5 bases from V and 5 bases from J, leaving 13 bases between. DNA for the CDR3: TGTGCCAGCAGCCAAACGGCGGCCCACAATGAGCAGTTCTTC. Protein sequence: CASSQTAAHNEQFF.

This chain joins TRBV5-1 and TRBJ2-5; the D gene is possibly TRBD1 (6 bases). CDR1 and CDR2 (germline): SGHRS, YFSETQ. Trimming took 4 bases from V and 5 from J, leaving 12 bases between them. The CDR3 covers 13 residues. The CDR3 loop reads CASSATGPETQYF. The CDR3 DNA reads TGCGCCAGCAGCGCCACAGGGCCCGAGACCCAGTACTTC.

The chain carries TRBV2 and TRBJ2-2; D possibly corresponds to TRBD1 (6 bases). CDR1 SNHLY and CDR2 FYNNEI come from the germline V gene. The CDR3 covers 16 residues. With 1 base removed from V and 1 base from J, the gap between germline ends came to 10 bases. CDR3 residues: CASSEGVRGNTGELFF. The CDR3 nucleotides are TGTGCCAGCAGTGAAGGTGTCAGGGGGAACACCGGGGAGCTGTTTTTT.

CDR3 sequence (DNA): TGCGCCAGCAGCTTGGGTGAGGGGTCGTACACTGAAGCTTTCTTT. As protein: CASSLGEGSYTEAFF. The gene calls are TRBV5-1 and TRBJ1-1; a weak D match, TRBD1 (5 bases). CDR3 length: 15 residues. Deletions cut 0 bases from V and 3 bases from J, with 12 bases between. Per the germline V gene, CDR1 is SGHRS and CDR2 is YFSETQ. Drawing the rest from reference TRBV5-1 and TRBJ1-1, the complete variable domain is KAGVTQTPRYLIKTRGQQVTLSCSPISGHRSVSWYQQTPGQGLQFLFEYFSETQRNKGNFPGRFSGRQFSNSRSEMNVSTLELGDSALYLCASSLGEGSYTEAFFGQGTRLTVV.

CDR3 DNA sequence: TGTGCCAGCACAAGGAACCCTAACTATGGCTACACCTTC. Translated: CASTRNPNYGYTF. The chain links TRBV2 to TRBJ1-2; D gene unclear. The V end lost 7 bases, the J end lost 0 bases, and 9 bases lay between the germline ends. The CDR3 runs 13 residues. Germline V lookup: CDR1 SNHLY, CDR2 FYNNEI.

The chain combines TRBV19 with TRBJ2-1; D gene uncertain. Germline loops: CDR1 LNHDA, CDR2 SQIVND (reference sequence). There are 11 residues in the CDR3. V was shortened by 11 bases and J by 3 bases, with 8 bases between the two germline ends. The CDR3 DNA sequence: TGTGCCGTAGGGAACTACAATGAGCAGTTCTTC. Translating gives CAVGNYNEQFF.

A few counts support this clone. This sequence joins TRBV4-1 and TRBJ2-7, with 8 bases aligning to TRBD1. CDR3 length: 15 residues. CDR1 and CDR2 from the germline V gene are MGHRA and YSYEKL. With V trimmed by 4 bases and J by 3 bases, 8 bases remained unmatched. CDR3 in amino acids: CASSPGQASFYEQYF. As DNA, the CDR3 is TGCGCCAGCAGCCCGGGACAGGCGTCCTTCTACGAGCAGTACTTC.

The CDR3 loop reads CASSPQSYEQFF. The CDR3 DNA reads TGTGCCAGCTCACCCCAATCCTATGAGCAGTTCTTC. The V and J genes are TRBV18 and TRBJ2-1, with D uncertain. Germline V gives CDR1 KGHSH, CDR2 LQKENI. The germline V and J ends were trimmed by 3 bases and 8 bases, with 8 bases remaining between them. The CDR3 sequence is 12 residues long. Using reference TRBV18 and TRBJ2-1 for the parts outside the CDR3, the full variable domain is NAGVMQNPRHLVRRRGQEARLRCSPMKGHSHVYWYRQLPEEGLKFMVYLQKENIIDESGMPKERFSAEFPKEGPSILRIQQVVRGDSAAYFCASSPQSYEQFFGPGTRLTVL.

This CDR3 reads CASSAGQGDYGYTF. CDR3 sequence (DNA): TGTGCCAGCAGCGCCGGACAGGGAGACTATGGCTACACCTTC. V is TRBV9 and J is TRBJ1-2, with TRBD1 matching over 8 bases. With V trimmed by 3 bases and J by 3 bases, 4 bases remained unmatched. Germline lookup yields CDR1 SGDLS and CDR2 YYNGEE. This CDR3 contains 14 residues.

This chain uses TRBV5-6 with TRBJ2-7; 11 positions match TRBD2. This CDR3 is built from 15 residues. Germline V lookup: CDR1 SGHDT, CDR2 YYEEEE. Losses at the gene ends were 2 bases for V and 4 bases for J; bases not matched to a gene: 5. The CDR3: CASSLGLAGTYEQYF. The DNA for the CDR3 is TGTGCCAGCAGCTTAGGACTAGCGGGCACATACGAGCAGTACTTC.

The DNA of the CDR3 is TGTGCCAGCAGTGCCCAAGCGGGAGGGCCCTACGAGCAGTACTTC. This encodes CASSAQAGGPYEQYF. The chain uses TRBV6-1 and TRBJ2-7, with 10 bases matching TRBD2. The CDR3 spans 15 residues. Looked up from germline, CDR1 is MNHNS and CDR2 is SASEGT. V shed 4 bases, J shed 2 bases, and the junction held 5 bases outside the gene matches.

The chain couples TRBV6-1 to TRBJ2-5; the D gene could be TRBD1 or TRBD2 (6 bases each). The CDR3 sequence is 12 residues long. The V gene lost 6 bases and the J gene lost 7 bases, with 12 bases spanning the gap. CDR1 is MNHNS, CDR2 SASEGT, per germline. CDR3 sequence (DNA): TGTGCCAGCAGCCGGGGGCCGGGGACCCAGTACTTC. Protein product: CASSRGPGTQYF.

The rearrangement uses TRBV5-1 and TRBJ2-7; D gene ambiguous. V lost 0 bases and J 0 bases, leaving 7 bases between the germline ends. Germline CDR1 reads SGHRS; CDR2 reads YFSETQ. This CDR3 is 14 amino acids long. CDR3 amino acids: CASSLGPSSYEQYF. The CDR3 nucleotides read TGCGCCAGCAGCTTGGGACCAAGCTCCTACGAGCAGTACTTC.

J is TRBJ2-6 and V is TRBV19; D uncertain. Germline V gene data show CDR1 as LNHDA and CDR2 as SQIVND (reference sequence). With 6 bases removed from V and 1 base from J, the gap between germline ends came to 7 bases. CDR3 length: 14 amino acids. The CDR3 sequence: CASSLRSGANVLTF. CDR3 nucleotides: TGTGCCAGTAGCCTTCGGTCTGGGGCCAACGTCCTGACTTTC.

This clone was seen a single time. The chain carries TRBV2 and TRBJ1-5; D not certain. Trimming pared 4 bases from V and 5 bases from J, leaving 9 bases between. The CDR3 is 13 amino acids. In germline, CDR1 is SNHLY, CDR2 FYNNEI. The CDR3 loop reads CASSGQLDQPQHF. The CDR3, as DNA: TGTGCCAGCAGTGGCCAGCTAGATCAGCCCCAGCATTTT.

This chain uses TRBV6-1 with TRBJ2-1; TRBD1 matches at 10 bases. The CDR3 loop spans 15 amino acids. In germline, CDR1 is MNHNS, CDR2 SASEGT. V was pared by 5 bases and J by 3 bases, with 4 bases of the junction left unmatched. The CDR3 DNA follows: TGTGCCAGCAGTAGAGGACAGGGGGGCTACAATGAGCAGTTCTTC. Protein product: CASSRGQGGYNEQFF.

The chain couples TRBV5-6 to TRBJ1-1, with D unresolved. The germline V gene has CDR1 SGHDT and CDR2 YYEEEE. This CDR3 has 12 amino acids. The V and J ends lost 0 bases and 5 bases respectively, with 5 bases between them. The CDR3, as DNA: TGTGCCAGCAGCTTGGTTTGGACTGAAGCTTTCTTT. Translated: CASSLVWTEAFF.

The chain links TRBV27 to TRBJ1-4; the D gene is possibly TRBD1 (5 bases). With 2 bases removed from V and 8 bases from J, the gap between germline ends came to 15 bases. The length of the CDR3 is 15 residues. Germline V gene data show CDR1 as MNHEY and CDR2 as SMNVEV (reference sequence). DNA of the CDR3: TGTGCCAGCAGTTTAGGGACGGATGAGAGCGAAAAACTGTTTTTT. Translating gives CASSLGTDESEKLFF.

The genes are TRBV4-1 and TRBJ1-1; 8 bases map to TRBD1. The CDR3 has 15 residues. The J segment lost 5 bases and the V segment lost 4 bases, leaving 9 bases of the junction unmatched. From germline, CDR1 is MGHRA and CDR2 YSYEKL. Here the CDR3 DNA reads TGCGCCAGCAGCCCCCCGGACAGGGTAGGAACTGAAGCTTTCTTT. This gives the protein CASSPPDRVGTEAFF.

The chain uses TRBV19 and TRBJ2-6; weak D call: TRBD2 (5 bases). Trimming took off 5 bases at V and 0 bases at J, with 14 bases between the two ends. Germline V gene lookup returns CDR1 LNHDA and CDR2 SQIVND (reference sequence). The CDR3 covers 17 residues. Written as DNA, the CDR3 is TGTGCCAGTAGTGGGAGACAACTATCCTCTGGGGCCAACGTCCTGACTTTC. It codes for CASSGRQLSSGANVLTF.

The chain is built from TRBV6-1 and TRBJ1-2; D possibly corresponds to TRBD1 (6 bases). This CDR3 has 12 amino acids. V lost 7 bases to trimming and J lost 6 bases, with 12 bases between them. Germline V gene lookup returns CDR1 MNHNS and CDR2 SASEGT. The CDR3 DNA follows: TGTGCCAGCACCATGACAGGAGATGGCTACACCTTC. It encodes CASTMTGDGYTF.

V and J are TRBV7-9 and TRBJ1-1; no reliable D call. In germline, CDR1 is SEHNR, CDR2 FQNEAQ (reference sequence). Trimming shortened V by 2 bases and J by 8 bases, and 9 bases separated the two germline ends. The CDR3 consists of 12 residues. CDR3 region: CASSLPEREAFF. The CDR3 nucleotides read TGTGCCAGCAGCTTACCGGAAAGGGAAGCTTTCTTT.

The rearrangement joins TRBV6-5 to TRBJ2-1; TRBD2 aligns across 8 bases. CDR1 and CDR2 from the germline V gene are MNHEY and SVGAGI. After removal of 6 bases from V and 8 bases from J, the junction contained 12 bases not matched to a gene. The CDR3 runs to 15 residues. CDR3 protein: CASRRSGTFRDEQFF. The CDR3 DNA follows: TGTGCCAGCAGACGTAGCGGGACCTTTAGGGATGAGCAGTTCTTC.

The chain joins TRBV5-4 to TRBJ2-1; D ambiguous. Per germline, CDR1 SGHNT and CDR2 YYREEE (reference sequence). V lost 4 bases, J lost 2 bases, and 10 bases lay in between. The CDR3 has 14 amino acids. This CDR3 is CASSTRKTYNEQFF. CDR3 coding DNA: TGTGCCAGCAGCACGAGGAAAACCTACAATGAGCAGTTCTTC. Full variable domain (missing parts from reference TRBV5-4 and TRBJ2-1): ETGVTQSPTHLIKTRGQQVTLRCSSQSGHNTVSWYQQALGQGPQFIFQYYREEENGRGNFPPRFSGLQFPNYSSELNVNALELDDSALYLCASSTRKTYNEQFFGPGTRLTVL.

Worth noting for this clone: Other DNA variants within this sample encode the same CDR3. This chain connects TRBV6-5 to TRBJ1-2; D is perhaps TRBD1 (5 bases). The CDR3 totals 13 residues. Trimming left V 10 bases short and J 0 bases short, with 12 bases between. CDR1 is MNHEY, CDR2 SVGAGI, per germline. Here the CDR3 reads CAIAPGPNYGYTF. DNA of the CDR3: TGTGCCATCGCCCCGGGGCCTAACTATGGCTACACCTTC.

The DNA for the CDR3 is TGTGCCAGCAGCTCATTGAATGAGCAGTTCTTC. This translates into CASSSLNEQFF. J is TRBJ2-1 and V is TRBV7-9; D gene uncertain. The CDR3 sequence is 11 residues long. Germline V lookup: CDR1 SEHNR, CDR2 FQNEAQ (reference sequence). V was cut by 4 bases and J by 7 bases, with 5 bases left in between.

This clone appeared once. This chain uses TRBV5-1 with TRBJ2-4, with 10 bases matching TRBD2. This CDR3 contains 16 residues. V lost 0 bases to trimming and J lost 4 bases; unmatched junction nucleotides: 4. Per germline, CDR1 SGHRS and CDR2 YFSETQ. In DNA, the CDR3 is TGCGCCAGCAGCTTGGTCCCTAGCGGGAGTAAAAACATTCAGTACTTC. Amino acid sequence: CASSLVPSGSKNIQYF. Based on the CDR3 plus reference TRBV5-1 and TRBJ2-4, the full variable domain is KAGVTQTPRYLIKTRGQQVTLSCSPISGHRSVSWYQQTPGQGLQFLFEYFSETQRNKGNFPGRFSGRQFSNSRSEMNVSTLELGDSALYLCASSLVPSGSKNIQYFGAGTRLSVL.

The chain has TRBV28 and TRBJ2-1; 7 bases match TRBD2. The trim removed 11 bases at V and 4 bases at J, leaving 14 bases unmatched. Germline loops: CDR1 MDHEN, CDR2 SYDVKM. This CDR3 comprises 15 residues. The CDR3 here is CASFPGRENYNEQFF. Here the CDR3 DNA reads TGTGCCTCCTTCCCGGGGCGGGAGAATTACAATGAGCAGTTCTTC.

J is TRBJ2-1 and V is TRBV7-3; a weak D match, TRBD1 (6 bases). Trimming took 2 bases from V and 7 from J, leaving 18 bases between them. The CDR3 length is 16 residues. The germline V gene has CDR1 SGHTA and CDR2 FQGTGA. The DNA for the CDR3 is TGTGCCAGCAGCTTACTGGCAATTCCAGGGGAGAATGAGCAGTTCTTC. The encoded protein is CASSLLAIPGENEQFF.

The V call is TRBV19, the J call TRBJ1-2, with D tentatively TRBD1 (6 bases). CDR1 and CDR2 from the germline V gene are LNHDA and SQIVND (reference sequence). V dropped 5 bases and J dropped 1 base, with 20 bases sitting between them. CDR3 length equals 17 residues. The CDR3 is CASSWGAEQYLNYGYTF. The DNA for the CDR3 is TGTGCCAGTAGTTGGGGGGCGGAACAGTACCTTAACTATGGCTACACCTTC.

The chain employs TRBV23-1 and TRBJ2-7; 9 bases align to TRBD1. TRBV23-1 is placed among ORFs of uncertain function. This CDR3 has 19 amino acids. V lost 0 bases and J lost 4; bases outside the gene matches: 16. Here the CDR3 DNA reads TGCGCCAGCAGTCAATCGTCCAAGATGAGGACAGGGGCCCCTTACGAGCAGTACTTC. It specifies CASSQSSKMRTGAPYEQYF.

V gene TRBV5-6 combines with J gene TRBJ2-3; TRBD1 might be the D (6 bases). The V gene lost 4 bases and the J gene lost 3 bases, with 15 bases spanning the gap. This CDR3 comprises 15 residues. In germline, CDR1 is SGHDT, CDR2 YYEEEE. The CDR3 sequence is CASSQRQAITDTQYF. The CDR3 bases are TGTGCCAGCAGCCAACGACAGGCGATAACAGATACGCAGTATTTT.